These T cell receptor delta chains were read from a single sample in a study of gamma delta lymphoproliferative disorders and STAT genes. TCRdb reprocessed the multiplex PCR reads using CATT. The data contain 3,000 to 3,500 delta-chain clones, under 1.5% of them seen just once; the ten biggest clones take up approximately 20%. The sample taken for sequencing was blood. The receptors here all came from a human donor in good health. The CDR3 runs from the conserved cysteine through the conserved F or W. Fields, in order: J gene, V gene, D gene, clone size, CDR3 protein, CDR3 DNA. D genes are given only for firm matches. Clone size appears in some rows only: once, few, many, or a class for an expanded clone.

J: TRDJ1
V: TRDV2
D: NA
size: many
CDR3: CACDTGGGLIF
DNA: TGTGCCTGTGACACTGGGGGGGGGCTCATCTTT

J: TRDJ1
V: TRDV2
D: TRDD3
size: few
CDR3: CACDENWGADKLIF
DNA: TGTGCCTGTGACGAGAACTGGGGGGCCGATAAACTCATCTTT

J: TRDJ1
V: TRDV2
D: TRDD3
size: NA
CDR3: CACDPVLGDRHDKLIF
DNA: TGTGCCTGTGACCCTGTACTGGGGGACCGACACGATAAACTCATCTTT

J: TRDJ1
V: TRDV2
D: TRDD3
size: few
CDR3: CACDTGLGDTRRDKLIF
DNA: TGTGCCTGTGACACCGGACTGGGGGATACGCGCCGCGATAAACTCATCTTT

J: TRDJ3
V: TRDV2
D: TRDD3
size: NA
CDR3: CACDPLPLSGGYGTWDTRQMFF
DNA: TGTGCCTGTGACCCGCTGCCACTTTCTGGGGGATACGGCACCTGGGACACCCGACAGATGTTTTTC

J: TRDJ3
V: TRDV2
D: TRDD3
size: large
CDR3: CACDANWGILGSWDTRQMFF
DNA: TGTGCCTGTGATGCCAACTGGGGGATACTGGGCTCCTGGGACACCCGACAGATGTTTTTC

J: TRDJ1
V: TRDV1
D: TRDD3
size: medium-sized
CDR3: CALGASRFWGTTDKLIF
DNA: TGTGCTCTTGGGGCTTCACGTTTCTGGGGGACAACCGATAAACTCATCTTT

J: TRDJ1
V: TRDV2
D: NA
size: large
CDR3: CACDTVSGHTDKLIF
DNA: TGTGCCTGTGACACCGTTTCGGGGCACACCGATAAACTCATCTTT

J: TRDJ1
V: TRDV2
D: TRDD3
size: NA
CDR3: CACDAVLGEADKLIF
DNA: TGTGCCTGTGACGCCGTACTGGGGGAGGCCGATAAACTCATCTTT

J: TRDJ1
V: TRDV2
D: TRDD3
size: few
CDR3: CACDVLGEDKLIF
DNA: TGTGCCTGTGATGTACTGGGGGAGGATAAACTCATCTTT

J: TRDJ1
V: TRDV2
D: TRDD3
size: few
CDR3: CACDLLGDTPDKLIF
DNA: TGTGCCTGTGACCTACTGGGGGATACCCCCGATAAACTCATCTTT